The next 31 T cell receptor beta chains were all read from a single sample in a study of blood T cell repertoires in COVID-19. Sequenced by immunoSEQ multiplex PCR; TCRdb stores in-frame clones only, minus some. The data contain 250,000 to 350,000 clones, more than 90% of them singletons. Input material: PBMCs or T cells enriched from blood (not recorded which). All receptors derive from a man aged 55 to 70 who had recovered from COVID-19.

This chain joins TRBV5-1 and TRBJ2-1; 9 nucleotides align to TRBD2. The CDR3 spans 14 residues. J was trimmed by 6 bases and V by 1 base; bases with no gene match: 2. CDR1 SGHRS and CDR2 YFSETQ come from the germline V gene. In DNA form, the CDR3 reads TGCGCCAGCAGCTTGCGGACTAGCGTCAATGAGCAGTTCTTC. The encoded protein is CASSLRTSVNEQFF.

To note about this clone: At one end, the junction sequence differs from germline, possibly due to a read error. The chain carries TRBV7-3 and TRBJ2-3, with 8 nucleotides matching TRBD2. The CDR3 length is 16 residues. CDR1 and CDR2 from the germline V gene are SGHTA and FQGTGA. In nucleotides, the CDR3 is TGTGCCAGCAGTTTAACTAGCGGACTTTCAACAGATACGCAGTATTTT. Translated, it gives CASSLTSGLSTDTQYF.

The chain couples TRBV28 to TRBJ1-6; the match to TRBD1 covers 7 bases. The CDR3 is 15 residues long. Germline V gives CDR1 MDHEN, CDR2 SYDVKM. The V gene end was trimmed by 7 bases and the J gene end by 5 bases; junction bases not matched to a gene: 8. CDR3 sequence reads: CASITGVTNNSPLHF. The CDR3 bases are TGTGCCAGCATTACAGGGGTAACCAATAATTCACCCCTCCACTTT.

The chain couples TRBV24-1 to TRBJ1-3; no definite D call. Germline V CDR1 and CDR2: KGHDR, SFDVKD. CDR3 length: 15 residues. Trimming shortened V by 9 bases and J by 0 bases, and 14 bases separated the two germline ends. The CDR3 bases are TGTGCCACCTCCCCGAATCGGGGCTCTGGAAACACCATATATTTT. Translating it yields CATSPNRGSGNTIYF.

The gene calls are TRBV19 and TRBJ1-5; D unclear. CDR1 and CDR2 (germline): LNHDA, SQIVND (reference sequence). The ends were cut back, 6 bases at V and 0 bases at J, with 24 bases in the middle. The CDR3 sequence is 19 residues long. CDR3 coding DNA: TGTGCCAGTAGCCATGGCGGGCGGGAGTGGTGGGGTAGCAATCAGCCCCAGCATTTT. Residues: CASSHGGREWWGSNQPQHF.

The J gene is TRBJ1-2, the V gene TRBV30; the match to TRBD1 covers 7 bases. Germline V gene data show CDR1 as GTSNPN and CDR2 as SVGIG (reference sequence). The J segment lost 0 bases and the V segment lost 3 bases, leaving 13 bases of the junction unmatched. The CDR3 is made up of 17 amino acids. The CDR3 region has the DNA TGTGCCTGGAGAGTACAGGGGCATTCGAAGGCTAACTATGGCTACACCTTC. This sequence encodes CAWRVQGHSKANYGYTF.

The chain has TRBV7-3 and TRBJ2-1, with D tentatively TRBD2 (5 bases). Trimming pared 5 bases from V and 1 base from J, leaving 12 bases between. Germline V CDR1 and CDR2: SGHTA, FQGTGA. The CDR3 covers 15 residues. CDR3: CASSRTGGSYNEQFF. For the CDR3, the DNA is TGTGCCAGCAGCCGCACCGGCGGGTCCTACAATGAGCAGTTCTTC.

The chain carries TRBV30 and TRBJ1-3; D remains unclear. V dropped 1 base and J dropped 0 bases, with 7 bases sitting between them. The length of the CDR3 is 14 residues. Germline loops: CDR1 GTSNPN, CDR2 SVGIG (reference sequence). CDR3 sequence reads: CAWSGGFSGNTIYF. For the CDR3, the DNA is TGTGCCTGGAGTGGCGGATTCTCTGGAAACACCATATATTTT.

This clone was observed once. V is TRBV7-9 and J is TRBJ2-7; a weak D match, TRBD2 (5 bases). Germline CDR1 and CDR2: SEHNR and FQNEAQ (reference sequence). Trimming removed 3 bases at V and 7 bases at J, with 7 bases between. The CDR3 runs to 11 residues. CDR3 sequence (DNA): TGTGCCAGCAGCTTCGGGATAGAGCAGTACTTC. This gives the protein CASSFGIEQYF.

The chain carries TRBV6-5 and TRBJ2-7, with TRBD2 matching over 13 bases. The CDR3 extends over 15 amino acids. J gave up 5 bases and V 4 bases, and 5 bases lay outside the gene matches. Germline V gene data show CDR1 as MNHEY and CDR2 as SVGAGI. The CDR3 coding sequence is TGTGCCAGCAGTTTATGGACTAGCGGGAGTCACGAGCAGTACTTC. Translated, it gives CASSLWTSGSHEQYF.

J is TRBJ1-6 and V is TRBV4-3; D is unresolved. Germline-derived CDR1 and CDR2 are LGHNA and YSLEER. The CDR3 consists of 17 residues. V gave up 1 base and J gave up 7 bases, with 17 bases separating them. CDR3 sequence: CASSQAAAPNMNSPLHF. Here the CDR3 DNA reads TGCGCCAGCAGCCAAGCAGCGGCCCCTAATATGAATTCACCCCTCCACTTT.

The chain is built from TRBV28 and TRBJ1-6; 8 positions match TRBD1. Per the germline V gene, CDR1 is MDHEN and CDR2 is SYDVKM. The V segment lost 5 bases and the J segment 6 bases; nucleotides outside the gene matches: 6. This CDR3 region has 15 residues. CDR3 in amino acids: CASSAQGAGNSPLHF. In DNA form, the CDR3 reads TGTGCCAGCAGTGCTCAGGGGGCGGGTAATTCACCCCTCCACTTT. Full variable domain (remainder filled in from reference TRBV28 and TRBJ1-6): DVKVTQSSRYLVKRTGEKVFLECVQDMDHENMFWYRQDPGLGLRLIYFSYDVKMKEKGDIPEGYSVSREKKERFSLILESASTNQTSMYLCASSAQGAGNSPLHFGNGTRLTVT.

The genes are TRBV11-3 and TRBJ2-5; D gene unclear. The V end lost 3 bases, the J end lost 1 base, and 6 bases lay between the germline ends. The germline V gene has CDR1 SGHNT and CDR2 YENEEA. The CDR3 length is 13 residues. The CDR3 sequence: CASSLAVQETQYF. CDR3 nucleotide sequence: TGTGCCAGCAGCTTGGCAGTCCAAGAGACCCAGTACTTC.

The chain joins TRBV9 to TRBJ2-3, with D unresolved. This CDR3 has 15 residues. The V and J ends lost 0 bases and 0 bases respectively, with 8 bases between them. Germline CDR1 and CDR2: SGDLS and YYNGEE. The CDR3 protein is CASSVVSLSTDTQYF. The DNA of the CDR3 is TGTGCCAGCAGCGTAGTCTCTTTGAGCACAGATACGCAGTATTTT.

The rearrangement links TRBV11-3 to TRBJ2-7; possible D gene TRBD2, 5 bases. The germline gives CDR1 SGHNT, CDR2 YENEEA. V shed 4 bases and J shed 0 bases, with 16 bases lying between them. The CDR3 is made up of 16 amino acids. DNA of the CDR3: TGTGCCAGCAGCTCCAATGGGGTGGGAGCCTCCTACGAGCAGTACTTC. Translated: CASSSNGVGASYEQYF.

This chain links TRBV4-1 with TRBJ2-7, with D possibly TRBD2 on 5 matching bases. The CDR3 extends over 14 amino acids. From germline, CDR1 is MGHRA and CDR2 YSYEKL. V gave up 2 bases and J gave up 3 bases, with 11 bases separating them. In nucleotides, the CDR3 is TGCGCCAGCAGCCAACCCAGCGGACTCTACGAGCAGTACTTC. Its protein is CASSQPSGLYEQYF.

This clone is a singleton in its sample. V gene TRBV27 combines with J gene TRBJ2-1; tentative D call: TRBD2 (6 bases). The germline V gene has CDR1 MNHEY and CDR2 SMNVEV (reference sequence). V lost 2 bases and J lost 9, with 20 bases in between. The CDR3 length is 16 residues. CDR3 bases: TGTGCCAGCAGTTTAGATGGCGGGGTCGGCAAGGGTGAGCAGTTCTTC. This sequence encodes CASSLDGGVGKGEQFF.

In its sample, this clone was seen a few times. The chain recombines TRBV6-2 or TRBV6-3 with TRBJ2-5, with 7 bases that match TRBD1. In germline, CDR1 is MNHEY, CDR2 SVGEGT. J lost 0 bases, V lost 3 bases, and 7 bases had no gene match. The CDR3 has 16 residues. The CDR3 DNA reads as TGTGCCAGCAGTTATCCCGGGACAGCGTACCAAGAGACCCAGTACTTC. This encodes CASSYPGTAYQETQYF.

This clone has a single count. The chain links TRBV29-1 to TRBJ1-1; D not resolved. The CDR3 contains 12 residues. V was trimmed by 7 bases and J by 5 bases, leaving 14 bases between them. Looked up from germline, CDR1 is SQVTM and CDR2 is ANQGSEA. CDR3 loop: CSARKHQTEAFF. The CDR3 bases are TGCAGCGCCAGGAAGCACCAAACTGAAGCTTTCTTT.

This clone showed up just once. The chain joins TRBV30 to TRBJ1-6; D is undetermined. CDR3 length equals 15 residues. Deletions cut 5 bases from V and 9 bases from J, with 20 bases between. CDR1 and CDR2 from the germline V gene are GTSNPN and SVGIG (reference sequence). The CDR3 region has the DNA TGTGCCTGGGAGAACCGGGCGCTGGGGAGTTCACCCCTCCACTTT. Protein product: CAWENRALGSSPLHF.

The V call is TRBV5-6, the J call TRBJ1-1, with TRBD1 matching over 9 bases. J lost 5 bases, V lost 4 bases, and 9 bases had no gene match. CDR3 length: 15 residues. Germline V CDR1 and CDR2: SGHDT, YYEEEE. The CDR3 protein is CASSLLSTGGTEAFF. The DNA for the CDR3 is TGTGCCAGCAGCCTTCTTTCGACAGGGGGAACTGAAGCTTTCTTT.

The chain combines TRBV19 with TRBJ1-2, with TRBD1 matching over 7 bases. The V gene's germline CDR1 is LNHDA and CDR2 SQIVND (reference sequence). J gave up 6 bases and V 5 bases, and 12 bases lay outside the gene matches. There are 15 residues in the CDR3. The CDR3 is CASSPEGASPHGYTF. CDR3 nucleotide sequence: TGTGCCAGTAGTCCTGAGGGGGCGAGTCCTCATGGCTACACCTTC.

The chain is built from TRBV6-2 or TRBV6-3 and TRBJ2-7, with TRBD1 identical over 8 bases. J was trimmed by 1 base and V by 6 bases; bases with no gene match: 11. CDR1 is MNHEY, CDR2 SVGEGT, per germline. CDR3 length equals 16 residues. Written as DNA, the CDR3 is TGTGCCAGCAGCCCTTTTCTTAGGACAGGGTCCTACGAGCAGTACTTC. Its translation is CASSPFLRTGSYEQYF.

V and J are TRBV9 and TRBJ2-1, with 10 bases lining up with TRBD2. The CDR3 covers 18 residues. Germline V gene data show CDR1 as SGDLS and CDR2 as YYNGEE. Trimming took 0 bases from V and 1 from J; bases not matched to a gene: 7. CDR3 amino acids: CASSVGVASGGSYNEQFF. CDR3 nucleotide sequence: TGTGCCAGCAGCGTAGGGGTGGCTAGCGGGGGATCCTACAATGAGCAGTTCTTC. Full variable domain (remainder filled in from reference TRBV9 and TRBJ2-1): DSGVTQTPKHLITATGQRVTLRCSPRSGDLSVYWYQQSLDQGLQFLIQYYNGEERAKGNILERFSAQQFPDLHSELNLSSLELGDSALYFCASSVGVASGGSYNEQFFGPGTRLTVL.

The chain uses TRBV7-8 and TRBJ2-7; 7 nucleotides line up with TRBD1. Germline V gives CDR1 SGHVS, CDR2 FQNEAQ. Germline trimming cut 2 bases from V and 2 bases from J; bases unmatched to any gene: 6. CDR3 length: 15 residues. In DNA, the CDR3 is TGTGCCAGCAGCTTAAGGGCAGGGGGAGCCTACGAGCAGTACTTC. Amino acid sequence: CASSLRAGGAYEQYF.

The gene calls are TRBV3-1 (or the pseudogene TRBV3-2) and TRBJ2-3; possible D gene TRBD1, 6 bases. This CDR3 has 16 residues. Germline loops: CDR1 LGHDT, CDR2 YNNKEL (reference sequence). V was clipped by 7 bases and J by 2 bases, with 19 bases between them. CDR3 residues: CASKKGVNPITDTQYF. The CDR3 region has the DNA TGTGCCAGCAAGAAGGGGGTCAACCCGATCACAGATACGCAGTATTTT.

The CDR3 spells CASSLTGDYNEQFF. CDR3 DNA sequence: TGCGCCAGCAGCTTAACGGGGGACTACAATGAGCAGTTCTTC. The chain links TRBV5-1 to TRBJ2-1, with a tentative D call TRBD2 (6 bases). V was shortened by 2 bases and J by 3 bases, with 9 bases between the two germline ends. Per germline, CDR1 SGHRS and CDR2 YFSETQ. This CDR3 is 14 amino acids long.

The DNA of the CDR3 is TGTGCCAGCAGTGAGAAGGGGGCGAACTACTTC. Its translation: CASSEKGANYF. The chain uses TRBV2 and TRBJ2-4, with 7 nucleotides matching TRBD1. This CDR3 spans 11 amino acids. CDR1 is SNHLY, CDR2 FYNNEI, per germline. Losses at the gene ends were 3 bases for V and 16 bases for J; bases not matched to a gene: 6. The full variable domain, completed using reference TRBV2 and TRBJ2-4, is EPEVTQTPSHQVTQMGQEVILRCVPISNHLYFYWYRQILGQKVEFLVSFYNNEISEKSEIFDDQFSVERPDGSNFTLKIRSTKLEDSAMYFCASSEKGANYFGAGTRLSVL.

The rearrangement links TRBV4-1 to TRBJ1-1; 7 nucleotides agree with TRBD1. Germline V gives CDR1 MGHRA, CDR2 YSYEKL. The junction had 4 bases not matched to a gene; V was cut back by 1 base and J by 5 bases. The CDR3 spans 14 residues. CDR3 sequence (DNA): TGCGCCAGCAGCCAAGGATACAGGGGTACTGAAGCTTTCTTT. Its translation: CASSQGYRGTEAFF.

The chain uses TRBV5-4 and TRBJ1-1; 8 nucleotides line up with TRBD1. Germline V gives CDR1 SGHNT, CDR2 YYREEE (reference sequence). V trimming: 3 bases; J trimming: 1 base; junction bases outside the gene matches: 5. This CDR3 region has 15 residues. The CDR3 is CASSSTGTGNTEAFF. The CDR3 region has the DNA TGTGCCAGCAGCTCAACCGGGACAGGGAACACTGAAGCTTTCTTT.

The chain recombines TRBV5-1 with TRBJ2-2; 9 bases fit TRBD2. Germline values: CDR1 SGHRS, CDR2 YFSETQ. The V gene end was trimmed by 2 bases and the J gene end by 3 bases; junction bases not matched to a gene: 11. CDR3 length equals 18 residues. This CDR3 reads CASSLTPSGDFDTGELFF. The CDR3 DNA follows: TGCGCCAGCAGCTTAACACCTAGCGGGGATTTTGACACCGGGGAGCTGTTTTTT.